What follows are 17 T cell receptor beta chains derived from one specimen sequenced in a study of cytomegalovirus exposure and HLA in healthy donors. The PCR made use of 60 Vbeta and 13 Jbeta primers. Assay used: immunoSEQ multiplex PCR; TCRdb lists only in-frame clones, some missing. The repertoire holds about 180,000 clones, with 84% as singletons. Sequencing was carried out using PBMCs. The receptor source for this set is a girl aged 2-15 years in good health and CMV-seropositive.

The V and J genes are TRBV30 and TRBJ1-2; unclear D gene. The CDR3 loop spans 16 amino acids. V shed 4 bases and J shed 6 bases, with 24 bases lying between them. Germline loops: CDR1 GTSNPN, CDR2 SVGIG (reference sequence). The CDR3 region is CAWTLGDFLTVDGYTF. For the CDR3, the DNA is TGTGCCTGGACGCTGGGCGATTTTTTAACGGTGGATGGCTACACCTTC.

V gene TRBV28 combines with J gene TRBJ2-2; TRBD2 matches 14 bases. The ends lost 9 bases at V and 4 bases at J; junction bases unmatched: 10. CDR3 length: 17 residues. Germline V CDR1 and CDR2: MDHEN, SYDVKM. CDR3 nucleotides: TGTGCCAGTCTTCGACTAGCGGGAGGGCCTGGCACCGGGGAGCTGTTTTTT. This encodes CASLRLAGGPGTGELFF.

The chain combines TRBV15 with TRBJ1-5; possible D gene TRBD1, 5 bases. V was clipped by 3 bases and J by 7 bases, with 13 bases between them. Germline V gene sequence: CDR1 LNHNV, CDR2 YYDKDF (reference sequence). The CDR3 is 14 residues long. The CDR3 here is CATSSSERGQPQHF. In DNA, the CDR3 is TGTGCCACCAGCAGTTCCGAGCGGGGCCAGCCCCAGCATTTT.

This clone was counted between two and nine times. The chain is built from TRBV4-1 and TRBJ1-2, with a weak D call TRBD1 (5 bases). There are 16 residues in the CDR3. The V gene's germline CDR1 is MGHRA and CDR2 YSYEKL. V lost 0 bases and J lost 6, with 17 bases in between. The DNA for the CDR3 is TGCGCCAGCAGCCAAGATCGGGCCAGGGCATATGATGGCTACACCTTC. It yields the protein CASSQDRARAYDGYTF.

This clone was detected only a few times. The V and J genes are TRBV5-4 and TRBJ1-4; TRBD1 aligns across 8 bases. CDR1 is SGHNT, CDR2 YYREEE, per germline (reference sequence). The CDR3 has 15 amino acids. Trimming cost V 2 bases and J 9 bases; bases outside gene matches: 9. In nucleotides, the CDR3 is TGTGCCAGCAGCTTCGGACAGGGAGAAGGGAAAAAACTGTTTTTT. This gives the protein CASSFGQGEGKKLFF.

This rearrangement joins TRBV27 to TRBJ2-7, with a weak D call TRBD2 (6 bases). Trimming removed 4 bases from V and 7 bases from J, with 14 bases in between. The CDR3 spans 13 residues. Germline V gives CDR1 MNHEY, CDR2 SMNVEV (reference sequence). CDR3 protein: CASSSGLDLEQYF. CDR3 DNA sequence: TGTGCCAGCAGTTCGGGACTCGATTTAGAGCAGTACTTC.

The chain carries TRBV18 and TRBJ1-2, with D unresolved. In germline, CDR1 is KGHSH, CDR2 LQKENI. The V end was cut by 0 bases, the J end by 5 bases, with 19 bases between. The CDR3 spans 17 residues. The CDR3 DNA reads TGTGCCAGCTCACCACCGTGGGCAGTCGGCAACTCGTATGGCTACACCTTC. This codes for CASSPPWAVGNSYGYTF.

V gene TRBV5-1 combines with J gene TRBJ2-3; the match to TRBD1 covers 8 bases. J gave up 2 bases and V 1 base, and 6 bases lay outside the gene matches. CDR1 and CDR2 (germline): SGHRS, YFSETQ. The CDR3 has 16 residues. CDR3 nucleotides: TGCGCCAGCAGCTTGTGGCTGGACAGGGTCACAGATACGCAGTATTTT. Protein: CASSLWLDRVTDTQYF.

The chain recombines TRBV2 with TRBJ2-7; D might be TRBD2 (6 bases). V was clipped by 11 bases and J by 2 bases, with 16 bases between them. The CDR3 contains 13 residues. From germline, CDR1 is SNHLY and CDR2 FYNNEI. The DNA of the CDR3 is TGTGCCGGGGGGATAGGGGTCACCTACGAGCAGTACTTC. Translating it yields CAGGIGVTYEQYF. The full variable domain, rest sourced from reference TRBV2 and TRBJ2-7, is EPEVTQTPSHQVTQMGQEVILRCVPISNHLYFYWYRQILGQKVEFLVSFYNNEISEKSEIFDDQFSVERPDGSNFTLKIRSTKLEDSAMYFCAGGIGVTYEQYFGPGTRLTVT.

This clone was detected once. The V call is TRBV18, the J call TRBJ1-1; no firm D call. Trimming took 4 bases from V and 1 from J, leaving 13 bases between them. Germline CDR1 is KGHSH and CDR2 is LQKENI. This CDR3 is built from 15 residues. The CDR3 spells CASSLSGSENTEAFF. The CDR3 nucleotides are TGTGCCAGCTCACTATCAGGTTCGGAGAACACTGAAGCTTTCTTT.

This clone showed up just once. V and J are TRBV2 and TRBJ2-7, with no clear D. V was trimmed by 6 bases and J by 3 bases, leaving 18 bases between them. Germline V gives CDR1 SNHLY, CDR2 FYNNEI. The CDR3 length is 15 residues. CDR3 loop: CASRYLWQEGYEQYF. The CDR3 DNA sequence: TGTGCCAGCAGGTATTTATGGCAGGAAGGCTACGAGCAGTACTTC.

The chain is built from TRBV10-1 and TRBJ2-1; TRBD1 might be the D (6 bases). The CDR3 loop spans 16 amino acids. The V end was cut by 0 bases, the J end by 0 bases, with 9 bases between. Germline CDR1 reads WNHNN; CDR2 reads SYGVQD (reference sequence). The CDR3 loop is CASSESGTPSYNEQFF. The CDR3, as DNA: TGCGCCAGCAGTGAGTCGGGGACACCCTCCTACAATGAGCAGTTCTTC.

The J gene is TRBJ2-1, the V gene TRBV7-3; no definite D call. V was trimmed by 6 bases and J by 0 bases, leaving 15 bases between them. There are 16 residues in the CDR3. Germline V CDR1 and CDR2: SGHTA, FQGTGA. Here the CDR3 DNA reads TGTGCCAGCAGTCCTAAAAGCAGGTCCTCCTACAATGAGCAGTTCTTC. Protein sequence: CASSPKSRSSYNEQFF.

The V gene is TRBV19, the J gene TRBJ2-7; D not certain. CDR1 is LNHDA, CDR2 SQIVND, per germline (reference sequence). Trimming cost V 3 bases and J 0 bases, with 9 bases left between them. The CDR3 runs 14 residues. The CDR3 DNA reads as TGTGCCAGTAGTATGGGTACAGCCTCCTACGAGCAGTACTTC. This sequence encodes CASSMGTASYEQYF.

In nucleotides, the CDR3 is TGTGCCAGCAGTTTATCTCATAGTCGTAGTCAGCCCCAGCATTTT. Residues: CASSLSHSRSQPQHF. The J gene is TRBJ1-5, the V gene TRBV28; D call uncertain. The CDR3 is 15 amino acids. V dropped 1 base and J dropped 6 bases, with 13 bases sitting between them. Germline loops: CDR1 MDHEN, CDR2 SYDVKM.

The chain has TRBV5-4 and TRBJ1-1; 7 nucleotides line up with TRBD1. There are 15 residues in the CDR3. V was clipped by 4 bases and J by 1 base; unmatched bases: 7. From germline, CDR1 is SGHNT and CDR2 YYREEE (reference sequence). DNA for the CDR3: TGTGCCAGCAGCGCCACCGGGACAGCGAACACTGAAGCTTTCTTT. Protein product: CASSATGTANTEAFF.

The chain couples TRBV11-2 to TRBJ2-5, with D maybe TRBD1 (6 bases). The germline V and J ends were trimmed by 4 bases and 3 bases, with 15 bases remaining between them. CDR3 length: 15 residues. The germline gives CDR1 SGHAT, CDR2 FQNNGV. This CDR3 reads CASSSLQGRKETQYF. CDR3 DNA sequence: TGTGCCAGCAGCTCCTTACAGGGAAGGAAAGAGACCCAGTACTTC.